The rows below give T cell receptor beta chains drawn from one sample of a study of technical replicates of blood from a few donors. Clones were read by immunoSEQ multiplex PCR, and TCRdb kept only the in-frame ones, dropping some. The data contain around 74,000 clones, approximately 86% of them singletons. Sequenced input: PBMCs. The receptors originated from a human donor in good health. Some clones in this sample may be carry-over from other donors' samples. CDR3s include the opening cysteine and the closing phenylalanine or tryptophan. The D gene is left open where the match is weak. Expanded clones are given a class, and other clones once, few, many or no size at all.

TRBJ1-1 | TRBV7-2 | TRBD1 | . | TGTGCCAGCAGCCGACAGGGAAGGGTGTACACTGAAGCTTTCTTT | CASSRQGRVYTEAFF
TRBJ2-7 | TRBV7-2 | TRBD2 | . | TGTGCCAGCAGCTCACCCCTCCAAGCGGGGTTGGAGGCAAACCAGCAGTACTTC | CASSSPLQAGLEANQQYF
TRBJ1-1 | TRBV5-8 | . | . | TGTGCCAGCTCTCGACAGTACGCCTTGAACACTGAAGCTTTCTTT | CASSRQYALNTEAFF
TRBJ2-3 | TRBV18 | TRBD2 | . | TGTGCCAGCTCAATCTGGGGAGGGGTTAGCACAGATACGCAGTATTTT | CASSIWGGVSTDTQYF
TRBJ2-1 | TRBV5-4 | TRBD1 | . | TGTGCCAGCAGCCCACAGGGGGCGAGTAACAATGAGCAGTTCTTC | CASSPQGASNNEQFF
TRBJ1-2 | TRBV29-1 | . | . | TGCAGCGTTGAATCCAGGGTGAACTATGGCTACACCTTC | CSVESRVNYGYTF
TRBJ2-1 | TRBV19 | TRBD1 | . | TGTGCCAGTAGTTTGTTGGGGACAGGGGGCCTCAATGAGCAGTTCTTC | CASSLLGTGGLNEQFF
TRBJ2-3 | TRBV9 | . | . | TGTGCCAGCACTTTGCGCGCCACTAGCACAGATACGCAGTATTTT | CASTLRATSTDTQYF
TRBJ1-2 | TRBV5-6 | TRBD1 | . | TGTGCCAGCAGCCCGGGGACAGACCGATTGGGCTACACCTTC | CASSPGTDRLGYTF
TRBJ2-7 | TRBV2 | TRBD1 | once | TGTGCCAGCGACAAATTGGCAGGGGGAGAGCAGTACTTC | CASDKLAGGEQYF
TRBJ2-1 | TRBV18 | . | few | TGTGCCAGCTCCCCAAGGAGTACCGCCTACAATGAGCAGTTCTTC | CASSPRSTAYNEQFF